Below, 2 T cell receptor beta chains from the same sample are listed, as sequenced in a study of cytomegalovirus exposure and HLA in healthy donors. This PCR relied on a set of 60 Vbeta primers and 13 Jbeta primers. Only in-frame clones appear in the TCRdb table, and some are missing; sequencing was by immunoSEQ multiplex PCR. Altogether about 160,000 clones are present, under 85% being singletons, with the ten largest covering approximately 1.4%. Sequencing was done on a sample of PBMCs. The source of these receptors is a woman aged 25 to 45 in good health and CMV-seronegative.

Written as DNA, the CDR3 is TGTGCCAGCAGTGATCCCAGGGAAGGGGATGAAAAACTGTTTTTT. It is translated as CASSDPREGDEKLFF. The genes are TRBV25-1 and TRBJ1-4, with a possible D match to TRBD1 (5 bases). Per germline, CDR1 MGHDK and CDR2 SYGVNS. CDR3 length equals 15 residues. V was clipped by 3 bases and J by 6 bases, with 14 bases between them.

V usage is TRBV29-1 and J usage is TRBJ2-7; 7 bases are a match to TRBD1. CDR3 length equals 16 residues. V lost 4 bases to trimming and J lost 2 bases; unmatched junction nucleotides: 14. Germline V gene sequence: CDR1 SQVTM, CDR2 ANQGSEA. As DNA, the CDR3 is TGCAGCGTTGCGAGACTCTTGACAGGGCCGACCTACGAGCAGTACTTC. It translates to CSVARLLTGPTYEQYF.